Reported below is one T cell receptor (beta chain). What it recognizes is unknown. The authors extracted RNA and reverse transcribed it into cDNA as the sequencing template. The repertoire was sequenced with immunoSEQ multiplex PCR; TCRdb's copy has only in-frame clones and lacks some. The profile shows around 300,000 clones, about 60% of them singletons. The CDR3 spans 13 residues. Germline values: CDR1 SGHDT, CDR2 YYEEEE. V was trimmed by 9 bases and J by 3 bases, leaving 15 bases between them. The entry originates in a study of CD8+ T cells in alopecia areata. Whole-study results and caveats: During tofacitinib treatment, many expanded lesional clones remained in scalp and blood.

Treatment meaning: oral pan-JAK inhibitor, 5-10 mg twice daily. The sequence was obtained from a human donor with alopecia areata. Source: CD4+ T cells sorted from blood, taken at approximately week 51, from a patient treated with tofacitinib. The V gene is TRBV5-6, the J gene TRBJ2-5, with a possible D match to TRBD2 (6 bases). The CDR3 is CATRPRGEETQYF. CDR3 bases: TGTGCCACCCGCCCGCGGGGTGAAGAGACCCAGTACTTC.